A selection of T cell receptor beta chains follows, all from one sample in a study of blood T cell repertoires in COVID-19. Data came from immunoSEQ multiplex PCR; TCRdb stores just in-frame clones and leaves some out. The table lists around 51,000 clones, around 84% of them singletons. Sequencing was performed on peripheral blood. The source is a man older than 75 with active COVID-19. CDR3s include the opening cysteine and the closing phenylalanine or tryptophan. A D gene is named only where the DNA matches it firmly. Clone size, where shown, is once, few, many, or a class for clones that have expanded.

>NA|TRBJ2-5|12|TRBV6-2/TRBV6-3|few
TGTGCCAGCAGTCTTATTGAAGAGACCCAGTACTTC
CASSLIEETQYF
>NA|TRBJ2-6|14|TRBV28|NA
TGTGCCACCGGACTGCTCTCTGGGGCCAACGTCCTGACTTTC
CATGLLSGANVLTF
>NA|TRBJ2-3|17|TRBV7-2|few
TGTGCCAGCAGCTTTTTCCCTCGACAACGCCGCACAGATACGCAGTATTTT
CASSFFPRQRRTDTQYF
>NA|TRBJ1-5|13|TRBV9|few
TGTGCCAGCAGCGTAGATGAGGGTCAGCCCCAGCATTTT
CASSVDEGQPQHF
>TRBD2|TRBJ2-1|16|TRBV5-1|NA
TGCGCCAGCAGCCCAAGGCCTAGCGGTTCCTACAATGAGCAGTTCTTC
CASSPRPSGSYNEQFF
>NA|TRBJ1-1|14|TRBV19|NA
TGTGCCAGTAGTATTCTTCAGGGAAACACTGAAGCTTTCTTT
CASSILQGNTEAFF
>TRBD1|TRBJ2-1|17|TRBV28|NA
TGTGCCAGCAGTTTCCTACCGGGACAGGGGTCCCCAAATGAGCAGTTCTTC
CASSFLPGQGSPNEQFF
>NA|TRBJ2-1|13|TRBV12-3/TRBV12-4|NA
TGTGCCAGCAGTAGTCAGGGGAGAAATGAGCAGTTCTTC
CASSSQGRNEQFF
>TRBD2|TRBJ2-1|14|TRBV5-8|NA
TGTGCCAGCGTGGGACTAGCGACAAACACCGAGCAGTTCTTC
CASVGLATNTEQFF
>NA|TRBJ2-2|14|TRBV7-3|NA
TGTGCCAGCAGCTTAGGGGTCGGGGTCGGGGAGCTGTTTTTT
CASSLGVGVGELFF
>NA|TRBJ2-7|14|TRBV10-3|once
TGTGCCATCAGTGAGTCGGCTATTCAGGACGAGCAGTACTTC
CAISESAIQDEQYF
>TRBD1|TRBJ2-5|15|TRBV6-5|NA
TGTGCCAGCAGTTACTCGGATAACAGGGGGAAGACCCAGTACTTC
CASSYSDNRGKTQYF
>NA|TRBJ2-1|15|TRBV5-1|NA
TGCGCCAGCAGCTTGGGAGGGTTAGTTGTCGATGAGCAGTTCTTC
CASSLGGLVVDEQFF
>TRBD2|TRBJ2-7|15|TRBV7-2|NA
TGTGCCAGCAGCTCCTCCGGGACTAGCGCTGGCGAGCAGTACTTC
CASSSSGTSAGEQYF
>TRBD1|TRBJ1-5|16|TRBV28|NA
TGTGCCAGCAGTTTACAGGCAGGGGGAAGAGGACAGCCCCAGCATTTT
CASSLQAGGRGQPQHF
>NA|TRBJ2-3|14|TRBV6-5|NA
TGTGCCAGCGCCGGAGGGGGCGGCACAGATACGCAGTATTTT
CASAGGGGTDTQYF
>TRBD2|TRBJ2-3|16|TRBV6-4|NA
TGTGCCAGCAGCCGACGGACTAGCGGGAGGGCAGATACGCAGTATTTT
CASSRRTSGRADTQYF
>TRBD2|TRBJ2-5|15|TRBV6-5|NA
TGTGCCAGCAGCCCGACTAGCGGGAGAGGAGAGACCCAGTACTTC
CASSPTSGRGETQYF
>NA|TRBJ2-3|14|TRBV9|NA
TGTGCCAGCAGCGTTGGCCGGGGCACAGATACGCAGTATTTT
CASSVGRGTDTQYF
>NA|TRBJ1-1|13|TRBV5-1|NA
TGCGCCAGCAGAACAGGGAAGAACACTGAAGCTTTCTTT
CASRTGKNTEAFF
>TRBD2|TRBJ2-7|15|TRBV7-2|NA
TGTGCCAGCAGCTTAGGTCTAGCGGGAGGCTACGAGCAGTACTTC
CASSLGLAGGYEQYF
>NA|TRBJ2-1|16|TRBV9|few
TGTGCCAGCAGCGGAGGGGAGGAATGGGCAGAAAATGAGCAGTTCTTC
CASSGGEEWAENEQFF
>NA|TRBJ1-2|13|TRBV9|once
TGTGCCAGCAGCGAACAGGGATCCTATGGCTACACCTTC
CASSEQGSYGYTF
>NA|TRBJ2-1|19|TRBV28|NA
TGTGCCAGCAGTTTAAGACTAGTTGCGGGATTTGGGCCCTACAATGAGCAGTTCTTC
CASSLRLVAGFGPYNEQFF
>TRBD2|TRBJ2-1|16|TRBV7-9|NA
TGTGCCAGCAGCTTTCGGACTAGCGGGACATACAATGAGCAGTTCTTC
CASSFRTSGTYNEQFF
>NA|TRBJ1-2|14|TRBV7-2|once
TGTGCCAGCAGCCTTGGAGGGCAAATCTATGGCTACACCTTC
CASSLGGQIYGYTF
>TRBD2|TRBJ2-1|14|TRBV19|NA
TGTGCCAGTTCCTCTCGGGCGGGAGTAGGTGAGCAGTTCTTC
CASSSRAGVGEQFF
>TRBD1|TRBJ2-7|12|TRBV6-5|once
TGTGCCAGCTCCAAGGGGGCTGCCTCTTTGTACTTC
CASSKGAASLYF
>TRBD1|TRBJ1-1|14|TRBV4-1|once
TGCGCCAGCAGTCGGACAGGAACCAACACTGAAGCTTTCTTT
CASSRTGTNTEAFF
>NA|TRBJ1-1|12|TRBV6-5|NA
TGTGCCAGCAGACAGGGATACACTGAAGCTTTCTTT
CASRQGYTEAFF
>NA|TRBJ1-4|15|TRBV28|few
TGTGCCAGCACACAGTTACATGCAACTAATGAAAAACTGTTTTTT
CASTQLHATNEKLFF
>NA|TRBJ2-3|15|TRBV28|once
TGTGCCAGCAGCCCCATGGTCGGAGACACAGATACGCAGTATTTT
CASSPMVGDTDTQYF
>TRBD2|TRBJ2-1|15|TRBV10-3|NA
TGTGCCATCAGGCAACTAGCGGGAGAGGACAATGAGCAGTTCTTC
CAIRQLAGEDNEQFF
>NA|TRBJ2-1|13|TRBV10-3|NA
TGTGCCATCAGTGAGGGTCAGAACAATGAGCAGTTCTTC
CAISEGQNNEQFF
>NA|TRBJ2-1|16|TRBV7-7|NA
TGTGCCAGCAGCTTAGCGGTTGGGACAACGTACAATGAGCAGTTCTTC
CASSLAVGTTYNEQFF
>NA|TRBJ1-1|14|TRBV2|NA
TGTGCCAGCAGGGCTGGACAGTTATCCCGCCCGGGTTTCTTT
CASRAGQLSRPGFF
>TRBD1|TRBJ2-1|18|TRBV28|NA
TGTGCCAGCTTTCCCGGACAGGACCCTCCGCCAAGGACGAATGAGCAGTTCTTC
CASFPGQDPPPRTNEQFF
>TRBD1|TRBJ1-2|17|TRBV27|NA
TGTGCCAGCAGCTCTCGGGACAGGGGAATCGGAAACTATGGCTACACCTTC
CASSSRDRGIGNYGYTF
>TRBD1|TRBJ1-4|16|TRBV5-5|NA
TGTGCCAGCAGCCCAAGCTTGACAGGGGGTAATGAAAAACTGTTTTTT
CASSPSLTGGNEKLFF
>TRBD1|TRBJ2-7|16|TRBV30|NA
TGTGCCTGGAGTTTAAACAGGGGGGAGAGACCGTACGAGCAGTACTTC
CAWSLNRGERPYEQYF
>TRBD1|TRBJ1-5|15|TRBV6-5|NA
TGTGCCAGCAGGACACAGGGGCTCCTCAATCAGCCCCAGCATTTT
CASRTQGLLNQPQHF
>NA|TRBJ1-1|16|TRBV14|NA
TGTGCCAGCAGCCACACCCGGACACAGTTCAGGACTGAAGCTTTCTTT
CASSHTRTQFRTEAFF
>NA|TRBJ2-3|13|TRBV18|NA
TGTGCCAGCTCAGGGCTGAACACAGATACGCAGTATTTT
CASSGLNTDTQYF
>NA|TRBJ2-3|13|TRBV5-1|NA
TGCGCCAGCAGGACCCTTTCCACGGGTACGCAGTATTTT
CASRTLSTGTQYF
>NA|TRBJ2-1|12|TRBV28|few
TGTGCCAGCAGTAGGGGGGGCAATGAGCAGTTCTTC
CASSRGGNEQFF
>NA|TRBJ2-5|14|TRBV7-2|NA
TGTGCCAGCAGCCACAAGTTTGGCCAAGAGACCCAGTACTTC
CASSHKFGQETQYF
>TRBD1|TRBJ1-1|17|TRBV6-2/TRBV6-3|NA
TGTGCCAGCAGCTTTGTCGGGACAGGGGGGTGGATCGCTGAAGCTTTCTTT
CASSFVGTGGWIAEAFF
>NA|TRBJ2-5|16|TRBV14|NA
TGTGCCAGCAGCCGGTACAGGGCATCCACCCAAGAGACCCAGTACTTC
CASSRYRASTQETQYF
>TRBD2|TRBJ2-3|15|TRBV3-1/TRBV3-2|NA
TGTGCCAGCAGCCGAGCGGGACCTAGCACAGATACGCAGTATTTT
CASSRAGPSTDTQYF
>TRBD1|TRBJ1-6|17|TRBV6-1|NA
TGTGCCAGCAGTGAAGCCGGGACAGGGGGAAATAATTCACCCCTCCACTTT
CASSEAGTGGNNSPLHF
>TRBD2|TRBJ2-7|13|TRBV7-6|NA
TGTGCCAGCAGAAAACTTAGCGGGTACGAGCAGTACTTC
CASRKLSGYEQYF
>TRBD2|TRBJ2-5|15|TRBV5-4|NA
TGTGCCAGCAGCTTGGAGGGCGGGGGACAAGAGACCCAGTACTTC
CASSLEGGGQETQYF
>NA|TRBJ1-4|15|TRBV4-3|NA
TGCGCCAGCAGCCTGCGGGGAGATGCTAATGAAAAACTGTTTTTT
CASSLRGDANEKLFF
>TRBD1|TRBJ1-4|15|TRBV19|NA
TGTGCCAGTAGTTTTCTCGGGACAGGGGACGAAAAACTGTTTTTT
CASSFLGTGDEKLFF
>NA|TRBJ2-6|14|TRBV27|NA
TGTGCCAGCACTTCGAGAGGTGGGGCCAACGTCCTGACTTTC
CASTSRGGANVLTF
>TRBD1|TRBJ2-1|16|TRBV18|NA
TGTGCCAGCTCACCTACCGGGACAGGGCGCGACAATGAGCAGTTCTTC
CASSPTGTGRDNEQFF
>NA|TRBJ1-2|14|TRBV3-1/TRBV3-2|NA
TGTGCCAGCAGCCAAGGGGGGGACGGACCCTCCTACACCTTC
CASSQGGDGPSYTF
>NA|TRBJ2-7|13|TRBV4-2|once
TGTGCCAGCAGCCAAGATTCTAGCCACGAGCAGTACTTC
CASSQDSSHEQYF